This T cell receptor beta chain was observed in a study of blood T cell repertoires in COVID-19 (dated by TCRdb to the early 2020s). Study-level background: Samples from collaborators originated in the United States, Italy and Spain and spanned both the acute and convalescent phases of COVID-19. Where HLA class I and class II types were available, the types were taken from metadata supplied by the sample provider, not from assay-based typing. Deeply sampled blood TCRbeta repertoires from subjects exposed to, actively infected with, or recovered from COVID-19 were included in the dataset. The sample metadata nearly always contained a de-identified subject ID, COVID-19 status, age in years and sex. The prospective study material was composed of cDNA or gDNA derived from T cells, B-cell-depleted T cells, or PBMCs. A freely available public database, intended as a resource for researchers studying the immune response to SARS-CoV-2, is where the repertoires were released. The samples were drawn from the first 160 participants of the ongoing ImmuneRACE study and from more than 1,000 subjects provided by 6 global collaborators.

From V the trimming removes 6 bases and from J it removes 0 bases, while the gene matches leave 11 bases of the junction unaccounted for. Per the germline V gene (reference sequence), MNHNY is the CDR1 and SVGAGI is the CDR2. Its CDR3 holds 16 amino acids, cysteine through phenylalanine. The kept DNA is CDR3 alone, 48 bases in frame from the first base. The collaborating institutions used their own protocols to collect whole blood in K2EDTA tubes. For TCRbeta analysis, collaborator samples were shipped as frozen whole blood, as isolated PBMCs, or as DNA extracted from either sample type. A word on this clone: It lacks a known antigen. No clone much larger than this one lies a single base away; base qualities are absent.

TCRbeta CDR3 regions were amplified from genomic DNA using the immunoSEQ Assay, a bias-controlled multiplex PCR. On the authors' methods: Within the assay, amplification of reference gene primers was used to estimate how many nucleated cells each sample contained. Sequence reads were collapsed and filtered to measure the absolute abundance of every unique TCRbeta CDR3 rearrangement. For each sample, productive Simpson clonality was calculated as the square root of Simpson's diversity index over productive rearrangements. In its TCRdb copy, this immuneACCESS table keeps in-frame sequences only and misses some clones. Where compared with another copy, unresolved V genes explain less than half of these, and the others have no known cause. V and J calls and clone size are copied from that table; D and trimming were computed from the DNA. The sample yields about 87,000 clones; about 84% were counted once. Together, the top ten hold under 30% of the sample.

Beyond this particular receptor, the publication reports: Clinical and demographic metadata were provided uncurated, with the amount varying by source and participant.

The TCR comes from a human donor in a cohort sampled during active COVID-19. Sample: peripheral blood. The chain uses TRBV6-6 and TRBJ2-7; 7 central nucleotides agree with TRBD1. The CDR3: CASSHSPGQRSYEQYF. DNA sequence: TGTGCCAGCAGCCACTCTCCGGGACAGCGCTCCTACGAGCAGTACTTC.